The entry that follows covers one TCR beta chain sequence. This clone was counted once. The antigen it binds to is not known. Base quality data are lacking; no much larger clone is found one base away. This sample is part of a study of shared clonotypes between healthy human individuals (dated by TCRdb to 2020 to 2022). For context, the study as a whole: Two women and three men aged 18 to 49 years were included in the cohort. For each donor, three plates each were used for CD4 naive and CD4 memory, two plates were used for CD8 naive, and one plate was used for CD8 memory. To estimate repertoire size and how much clonotypes are shared between individuals, the study performed deep sequencing of blood TCR repertoires from roughly five healthy adults. To increase sequencing depth and limit assay-specific biases, different laboratories used diverse techniques to prepare libraries and sequence TCR repertoires. Per donor, leukapheresis produced somewhere between about 0.8 and 9 billion PBMCs.

Healthy HIV-negative adults with no recently reported acute infections or vaccinations were included as donors. Every donor was a Caucasian adult living in Nashville, Tennessee, USA. CD4+ T cells were enriched through magnetic negative selection, after which naive cells were positively selected on CD45RA and the remaining negative fraction served as the memory subset. Blood was collected by leukapheresis, and PBMCs were isolated by Ficoll-Histopaque density gradient centrifugation and then cryopreserved in liquid nitrogen vapor phase. Analytical flow cytometry was used to check the purity and quantity of every magnetically sorted T cell population. Genomic DNA was isolated from each sorted fraction and quantified by UV absorbance on a Nanodrop 2000c. Paper-wide results and their limitations: Based on pairwise subsampling, the degree of clonotype sharing among donors was expected to be affected by sequencing depth. Only blood was sampled, and tissue TCR repertoires likely differ from those in blood. The small number of donors limited the genetic and exposure-history diversity represented. When a few donors were compared, the shared fraction of clonotypes was about 5.5% for naive CD4, 3.5% to 4% for naive CD8, 2.3% for memory CD4, and 0.4% for memory CD8. Naive subsets generally had larger estimated clonotype richness than memory subsets. Even with the large sequencing depth, rarefaction of the sorted-subset datasets indicated that sequencing was incomplete. Compared with non-shared clonotypes, clonotypes shared by all four sorted-subset donors had higher generation probabilities.

TCR CDR3 regions were amplified from genomic DNA by multiplex PCR using the deep immunoSEQ assay. Extracted genomic DNA from each cell subset was distributed evenly across all wells of several immunoSEQ 96-well plates, and each plate was treated as a replicate. Each replicate PCR for sorted subsets received around 210 ng genomic DNA, equal to tens of thousands of T cell genomes. Purified libraries were quantified with a Qubit 3.0 fluorometer, sized on a Bioanalyzer 2100, and re-quantified with the KAPA Library Quantification kit. Each immunoSEQ 96-well plate was sequenced on its own single-read 150-cycle Illumina NextSeq 550 flow cell. The source study handled its data this way. The immunoSEQ output contained only junctional sequences without quality scores, so filtering could not match that applied to full-length reads. Sequences were annotated with PyIR, a Python wrapper for IgBLAST v1.9, using IMGT germline references to assign V/J genes and CDR3. Any read was removed if the V/J assignment was weak (E-value above 1e-6), the CDR3 was missing, or the read contained stop codons, out-of-frame junctions, or ambiguous translated residues. A V3J clonotype was defined by an identical inferred V gene, J gene, and CDR3 amino acid sequence. Percentage overlap between repertoires was computed as shared unique clonotypes divided by the size of the smaller repertoire. Three approaches were used to assess repertoire richness: RTK rarefaction, the Chao1 estimator, and Recon v2.1 estimates of unobserved clonotypes. For all TCRbeta clonotypes obtained by the gDNA method from four donors, generation probabilities were computed with OLGA. This immuneACCESS table, as held by TCRdb, lists in-frame sequences with V and J called but not all clones. Of the missing ones, under half trace to an unresolved V gene in checked studies; the others have no known cause. D and trimming come from the DNA, and the V and J calls and clone size come from that table. This sample has more than 900,000 clones in its table, and approximately 80% of those were observed once. In total, the top ten clones hold 0.5% to 0.65% of the sample.

In the germline V gene, CDR1 corresponds to SGHTA and CDR2 to FQGNSA. Here V drops 11 bases and J drops 9 bases, and the junction holds 10 bases not matched to any gene. From the cysteine up to the phenylalanine, the CDR3 has a length of 13 residues. Only the CDR3 DNA stays, 39 bases, in frame from base 1. Sequenced: memory CD4+ T cells from PBMCs. This sample's cell subset or site label indicates: CD45RA-negative fraction. Recombination joined TRBV7-2 with TRBJ2-1; TRBD2 fits 10 bases in the junction. The clonotype originates from a man younger than 30 in good health. Some clones in this sample may be carry-over from other donors' samples. The CDR3 corresponds to CASLLAGDGEQFF. The DNA sequence is as follows: TGTGCCTCCCTCCTAGCGGGAGATGGTGAGCAGTTCTTC.